This TCR beta chain was found in a study of vaccination effects on CD4 cells after COVID-19. The germline gives CDR1 KGHSH, CDR2 LQKENI. The V gene lost 2 bases and the J gene lost 3 bases, with 7 bases spanning the gap. The CDR3 has 14 residues. Before any sequencing was done, the ViraFEST assay used viral peptide pools to expand antigen-specific CD4+ T cells. Researchers isolated CD4+ T cells once approximately 10 days of culture had elapsed. Nucleocapsid antibody tests were negative, and the vaccine recipients had no prior SARS-CoV-2 infection. Cultures of fewer than 2.5 million PBMC per well contained approximately 10 IU/ml IL-2 plus 10 ug/ml peptides. Clones were read by immunoSEQ multiplex PCR, and TCRdb kept only the in-frame ones, dropping some. The table shows fewer than 30,000 clones, with around 75% occurring only once. This clone showed up just a few times. The antigen remains unidentified.

This sequence was found in a human donor who received a COVID-19 vaccine. This rearrangement joins TRBV18 to TRBJ2-2; TRBD2 is a possible D gene (5 bases). Sequencing was performed on CD4+ T cells from PBMCs cultured with SARS-CoV-2 spike peptides, taken before COVID-19 vaccination. CDR3 amino acids: CASSPTRYTGELFF. For the CDR3, the DNA is TGTGCCAGCTCACCAACTAGGTACACCGGGGAGCTGTTTTTT.